This T cell receptor (beta chain) emerged from a study of cytomegalovirus exposure and HLA in healthy donors. Findings of the study overall: Reportedly, cytomegalovirus status was diagnosed with high sensitivity and specificity.

The PCR made use of 60 Vbeta and 13 Jbeta primers. Generated by immunoSEQ multiplex PCR, the TCRdb table keeps only in-frame clones and is missing some. The sample includes about 160,000 clones, approximately 72% of them seen just once. CDR3 size: 14 residues. The V end was cut by 7 bases, the J end by 8 bases, with 18 bases between. Per germline, CDR1 LNHDA and CDR2 SQIVND (reference sequence). Remarks on this clone: Antigen unknown.

The gene calls are TRBV19 and TRBJ2-4; D possibly corresponds to TRBD2 (5 bases). The specimen was PBMCs. This sequence originates from a man aged 45 to 65 in good health and CMV-seronegative. The CDR3 sequence: CASKSAIPRDIQYF. Here the CDR3 DNA reads TGTGCCAGTAAGTCGGCTATCCCGCGGGACATTCAGTACTTC.